These 28 T cell receptor beta chains were all obtained from the same sample, sequenced in a study of T-cell reconstitution after alpha-beta-depleted transplantation in children. A TCRbeta library incorporating unique molecular identifiers was prepared. TCRdb re-called the PCR reads through MiXCR, storing one row per CDR3 protein. The sample shows approximately 230,000 distinct CDR3 sequences, 24% of them seen only once. Sequences were derived from PBMCs, mostly from graft donor cells, sampled 360 days after TCRalphabeta/CD19-depleted stem cell transplant. The receptors were sampled from a female patient aged 2 to 10 who had a stem cell transplant for congenital amegakaryocytic thrombocytopenia, so the T cells may come from the graft donor.

This chain joins TRBV30 and TRBJ2-7; 9 bases line up with TRBD2. The CDR3 spans 16 residues. The junction had 13 bases not matched to a gene; V was cut back by 4 bases and J by 3 bases. Germline V gene lookup returns CDR1 GTSNPN and CDR2 SVGIG (reference sequence). The CDR3 DNA is TGTGCCTGGACCCTAAAAACCGGACTAGCGAGCTACGAGCAGTACTTC. Translation: CAWTLKTGLASYEQYF.

In its sample, this clonotype was seen a few times. V and J are TRBV6-2 or TRBV6-3 and TRBJ1-5; a possible D gene is TRBD1 (6 bases). Deletions cut 2 bases from V and 2 bases from J, with 13 bases between. Germline loops: CDR1 MNHEY, CDR2 SVGEGT. The length of the CDR3 is 16 residues. CDR3 bases: TGTGCCAGCAGTTACGGGGGGCATTGGGGCAATCAGCCCCAGCATTTT. Its translation is CASSYGGHWGNQPQHF.

In this sample, this clonotype turned up a few times. The chain links TRBV29-1 to TRBJ1-2; the match to TRBD1 covers 10 bases. Germline V gives CDR1 SQVTM, CDR2 ANQGSEA. The CDR3 is made up of 13 amino acids. Trimming at V came to 5 bases and at J to 5 bases, leaving 5 bases not matched to a gene. The CDR3 loop is CSVPGQGLYGYTF. The CDR3 nucleotides are TGCAGCGTTCCGGGACAGGGGTTGTATGGCTACACCTTC.

This clonotype occurred a few times. The chain links TRBV6-2 or TRBV6-3 to TRBJ2-7; D is undetermined. The CDR3 is 14 residues long. V lost 2 bases and J lost 4, with 12 bases in between. CDR1 is MNHEY, CDR2 SVGEGT, per germline. The CDR3 sequence: CASSYGPPRYEQYF. The CDR3 region has the DNA TGTGCCAGCAGTTACGGCCCCCCCAGATACGAGCAGTACTTC.

The rearrangement uses TRBV25-1 and TRBJ2-1, with a possible D match to TRBD2 (6 bases). CDR1 and CDR2 (germline): MGHDK, SYGVNS. The CDR3 is 16 amino acids. With 5 bases removed from V and 2 bases from J, the gap between germline ends came to 16 bases. The chain's CDR3 is CASSRASVRPYNEQFF. The CDR3 nucleotides are TGTGCCAGCAGTCGGGCTAGCGTTAGACCCTACAATGAGCAGTTCTTC.

In its sample, this clonotype was seen a few times. The V and J genes are TRBV19 and TRBJ2-4; 12 positions agree with TRBD1. The CDR3 runs to 17 residues. V lost 6 bases, J lost 2 bases, and 8 bases stayed unmatched. The germline gives CDR1 LNHDA, CDR2 SQIVND (reference sequence). The CDR3 here is CASSFNRDRGPKNIQYF. For the CDR3, the DNA is TGTGCCAGTAGCTTCAACCGGGACAGGGGGCCCAAAAACATTCAGTACTTC.

The V and J genes are TRBV6-2 or TRBV6-3 and TRBJ2-1, with 12 bases that match TRBD2. Germline CDR1 reads MNHEY; CDR2 reads SVGEGT. Losses at the gene ends were 2 bases for V and 8 bases for J; bases not matched to a gene: 10. The CDR3 length is 17 residues. The CDR3 DNA reads as TGTGCCAGCAGTTACGGGGCTAGCGGGAGGGCCAACGATGAGCAGTTCTTC. Amino acid sequence: CASSYGASGRANDEQFF.

This clonotype has a handful of counts. The rearrangement links TRBV5-1 to TRBJ1-2, with TRBD1 as a possible D gene (6 bases). This CDR3 comprises 14 residues. CDR1 SGHRS and CDR2 YFSETQ come from the germline V gene. Trimming shortened V by 4 bases and J by 1 base, and 11 bases separated the two germline ends. The CDR3 here is CASSLDSLNYGYTF. CDR3 nucleotides: TGCGCCAGCAGCCTGGACAGTCTTAACTATGGCTACACCTTC.

This clonotype was counted many times. The chain links TRBV5-1 to TRBJ2-1, with D unresolved. The length of the CDR3 is 12 residues. The germline CDR1 and CDR2 sequences are SGHRS and YFSETQ. Trimming stripped 0 bases from V and 8 bases from J, with 6 bases between. Here the CDR3 DNA reads TGCGCCAGCAGCTTGGGTGGTTATGAGCAGTTCTTC. It translates to CASSLGGYEQFF.

This chain links TRBV7-9 with TRBJ2-3; TRBD2 aligns across 7 bases. This CDR3 has 13 residues. V lost 7 bases, J lost 1 base, and 2 bases stayed unmatched. From germline, CDR1 is SEHNR and CDR2 FQNEAQ (reference sequence). The CDR3 DNA follows: TGTGCCAGCAAGGGAGGGGGCACAGATACGCAGTATTTT. As protein: CASKGGGTDTQYF.

A few counts support this clonotype. The rearrangement uses TRBV29-1 and TRBJ1-1; 8 bases line up with TRBD1. This CDR3 spans 15 amino acids. V lost 0 bases to trimming and J lost 1 base; unmatched junction nucleotides: 4. CDR1 and CDR2 from the germline V gene are SQVTM and ANQGSEA. The CDR3 coding sequence is TGCAGCGTTGAAGAAAGGACAGGGAGGAACACTGAAGCTTTCTTT. Protein sequence: CSVEERTGRNTEAFF.

Only a few counts were recorded for this clonotype. The V call is TRBV12-3 or TRBV12-4, the J call TRBJ2-6; 10 nucleotides agree with TRBD1. Unmatched junction bases numbered 2, after V lost 5 bases and J lost 1 base. The CDR3 is made up of 16 amino acids. The CDR3 region is CASSDRGQSGANVLTF. Here the CDR3 DNA reads TGTGCCAGCAGTGACAGGGGGCAGTCTGGGGCCAACGTCCTGACTTTC.

This clonotype was observed at least ten times. The chain recombines TRBV12-3 or TRBV12-4 with TRBJ2-3; no clear D. Trimming cost V 5 bases and J 5 bases, with 14 bases left between them. The CDR3 loop spans 14 amino acids. The CDR3 region has the DNA TGTGCCAGCAGTCAGCGACGACCCAAAGATACGCAGTATTTT. It translates to CASSQRRPKDTQYF.

The chain links TRBV20-1 to TRBJ2-2; 8 bases line up with TRBD2. Per germline, CDR1 DFQATT and CDR2 SNEGSKA (reference sequence). The CDR3 has 16 amino acids. J lost 5 bases, V lost 3 bases, and 11 bases had no gene match. The CDR3 nucleotides read TGCAGTGCTAGGTCAGCCAGCGGGAGAAATACCGGGGAGCTGTTTTTT. It encodes CSARSASGRNTGELFF.

This clonotype was observed a few times. The chain couples TRBV15 to TRBJ2-5; TRBD2 matches 8 bases. V lost 4 bases, J lost 2 bases, and 3 bases stayed unmatched. Germline values: CDR1 LNHNV, CDR2 YYDKDF (reference sequence). The CDR3 spans 14 residues. DNA of the CDR3: TGTGCCACCAGCAAACTAGCGGTACAAGAGACCCAGTACTTC. Its translation: CATSKLAVQETQYF.

V gene TRBV12-3 or TRBV12-4 combines with J gene TRBJ1-5, with D possibly being TRBD1 (6 bases). Trimming left V 1 base short and J 3 bases short, with 10 bases between. The CDR3 consists of 15 residues. The CDR3 here is CASSLVAGANQPQHF. In nucleotides, the CDR3 is TGTGCCAGCAGTTTAGTTGCAGGGGCCAATCAGCCCCAGCATTTT.

This chain links TRBV3-1 with TRBJ2-1; D unclear. CDR3 length: 14 residues. V lost 2 bases to trimming and J lost 0 bases, with 5 bases between them. CDR1 and CDR2 (germline): LGHDT, YNNKEL (reference sequence). The CDR3 region is CASSQSLSYNEQFF. The CDR3, as DNA: TGTGCCAGCAGCCAAAGTCTCTCCTACAATGAGCAGTTCTTC.

This chain links TRBV28 with TRBJ2-4; 9 bases align to TRBD1. CDR3 length equals 16 residues. Losses at the gene ends were 5 bases for V and 1 base for J; bases not matched to a gene: 6. Per the germline V gene, CDR1 is MDHEN and CDR2 is SYDVKM. CDR3 nucleotides: TGTGCCAGCAGTCCCGGACAGGGGAGGGCCAAAAACATTCAGTACTTC. Its translation: CASSPGQGRAKNIQYF.

There are many counts of this clonotype. The CDR3 bases are TGTGCCACCAGCAGAGATCTAGTGACAGGCCCCTATGGCTACACCTTC. It encodes CATSRDLVTGPYGYTF. This chain connects TRBV15 to TRBJ1-2; possible D gene TRBD1, 6 bases. The V end was cut by 0 bases, the J end by 4 bases, with 15 bases between. This CDR3 spans 16 amino acids. Germline V gives CDR1 LNHNV, CDR2 YYDKDF (reference sequence). Complete variable domain (other parts from reference TRBV15 and TRBJ1-2): DAMVIQNPRYQVTQFGKPVTLSCSQTLNHNVMYWYQQKSSQAPKLLFHYYDKDFNNEADTPDNFQSRRPNTSFCFLDIRSPGLGDTAMYLCATSRDLVTGPYGYTFGSGTRLTVV.

This clonotype came up a few times. The chain links TRBV27 to TRBJ2-3; D may be TRBD2 (6 bases). The CDR3 is 16 residues long. The V and J ends lost 4 bases and 4 bases respectively, with 18 bases between them. Germline V gene data show CDR1 as MNHEY and CDR2 as SMNVEV (reference sequence). The CDR3 nucleotides are TGTGCCAGCAGTTCGGACTTCTCTCTAGCGTCAGATACGCAGTATTTT. Translation gives CASSSDFSLASDTQYF.

The V call is TRBV29-1, the J call TRBJ2-5; D is undetermined. CDR1 and CDR2 (germline): SQVTM, ANQGSEA. This CDR3 is 12 amino acids long. With 4 bases removed from V and 4 bases from J, the gap between germline ends came to 10 bases. The CDR3 DNA is TGCAGCGTTGCGGACCCCGGAGAGACCCAGTACTTC. It encodes CSVADPGETQYF. Looking up the rest from reference TRBV29-1 and TRBJ2-5 gives the full variable domain: SAVISQKPSRDICQRGTSLTIQCQVDSQVTMMFWYRQQPGQSLTLIATANQGSEATYESGFVIDKFPISRPNLTFSTLTVSNMSPEDSSIYLCSVADPGETQYFGPGTRLLVL.

This clonotype was observed many times. The V and J genes are TRBV28 and TRBJ2-7, with D possibly TRBD2 on 5 matching bases. Germline lookup yields CDR1 MDHEN and CDR2 SYDVKM. V lost 5 bases and J 0 bases, leaving 17 bases between the germline ends. The CDR3 is 16 residues long. For the CDR3, the DNA is TGTGCCAGCAGTCCAATAAACGGGGTCTACTCCTACGAGCAGTACTTC. Amino acid sequence: CASSPINGVYSYEQYF.

This clonotype has more than one count but fewer than ten. The chain carries TRBV7-2 and TRBJ2-1; possibly TRBD2 for D (6 bases). Germline V gives CDR1 SGHTA, CDR2 FQGNSA. The CDR3 length is 15 residues. V lost 0 bases to trimming and J lost 0 bases, with 6 bases between them. This chain's CDR3 is CASSLAEGSYNEQFF. CDR3 DNA sequence: TGTGCCAGCAGCTTAGCGGAGGGCTCCTACAATGAGCAGTTCTTC.

This clonotype was recorded only once. Germline is not matched at one junction end, which may reflect a read error. This rearrangement joins TRBV27 to TRBJ2-7, with D possibly matching TRBD1 (5 bases). The length of the CDR3 is 14 residues. Germline V gives CDR1 MNHEY, CDR2 SMNVEV (reference sequence). CDR3 nucleotide sequence: TGTGCCTGCAGTTTGCTTCAGGGCCACTACGAGCAGTACTTC. Protein sequence: CACSLLQGHYEQYF.

CDR3: CASSLAPDIQETQYF. The CDR3 nucleotides read TGCGCCAGCAGCTTGGCCCCTGACATCCAAGAGACCCAGTACTTC. This sequence joins TRBV5-1 and TRBJ2-5; D ambiguous. The germline V gene has CDR1 SGHRS and CDR2 YFSETQ. V was cut by 0 bases and J by 1 base, with 10 bases left in between. The CDR3 sequence is 15 residues long.

This clonotype has a handful of counts. This rearrangement joins TRBV10-3 to TRBJ2-7; 10 nucleotides align to TRBD2. Germline CDR1 is ENHRY and CDR2 is SYGVKD. The J segment lost 0 bases and the V segment lost 1 base, leaving 3 bases of the junction unmatched. The CDR3 extends over 16 amino acids. CDR3 sequence reads: CAISEWASGGSYEQYF. For the CDR3, the DNA is TGTGCCATCAGTGAGTGGGCTAGCGGGGGCTCCTACGAGCAGTACTTC.

This clonotype has just a few counts. The chain recombines TRBV5-1 with TRBJ2-3, with 8 bases aligning to TRBD2. The ends lost 1 base at V and 1 base at J; junction bases unmatched: 5. Germline CDR1 is SGHRS and CDR2 is YFSETQ. The CDR3 contains 16 residues. CDR3 sequence (DNA): TGCGCCAGCAGCTTGTTGGCGGGAGGCGGCACAGATACGCAGTATTTT. Translated, it gives CASSLLAGGGTDTQYF. Full variable domain (remainder filled in from reference TRBV5-1 and TRBJ2-3): KAGVTQTPRYLIKTRGQQVTLSCSPISGHRSVSWYQQTPGQGLQFLFEYFSETQRNKGNFPGRFSGRQFSNSRSEMNVSTLELGDSALYLCASSLLAGGGTDTQYFGPGTRLTVL.

The gene calls are TRBV3-1 and TRBJ2-5, with D maybe TRBD2 (5 bases). Germline V lookup: CDR1 LGHDT, CDR2 YNNKEL (reference sequence). The ends were cut back, 3 bases at V and 5 bases at J, with 16 bases in the middle. The CDR3 has 15 amino acids. The CDR3 loop reads CASSHTFPGGETQYF. The CDR3 DNA follows: TGTGCCAGCAGCCATACTTTCCCCGGCGGGGAGACCCAGTACTTC.